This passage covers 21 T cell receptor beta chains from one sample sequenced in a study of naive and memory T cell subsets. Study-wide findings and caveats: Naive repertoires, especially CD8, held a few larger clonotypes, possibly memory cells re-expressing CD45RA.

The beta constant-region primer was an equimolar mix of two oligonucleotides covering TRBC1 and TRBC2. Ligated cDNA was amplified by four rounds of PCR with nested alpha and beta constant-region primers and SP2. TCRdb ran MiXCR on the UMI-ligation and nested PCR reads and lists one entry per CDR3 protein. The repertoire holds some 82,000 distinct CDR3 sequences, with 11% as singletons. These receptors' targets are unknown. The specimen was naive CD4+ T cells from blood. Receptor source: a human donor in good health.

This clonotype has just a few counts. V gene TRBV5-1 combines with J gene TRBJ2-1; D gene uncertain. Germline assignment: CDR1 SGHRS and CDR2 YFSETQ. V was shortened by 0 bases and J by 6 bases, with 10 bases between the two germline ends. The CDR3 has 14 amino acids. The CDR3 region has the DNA TGCGCCAGCAGCTTGGTGGTACCCCCCAATGAGCAGTTCTTC. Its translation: CASSLVVPPNEQFF.

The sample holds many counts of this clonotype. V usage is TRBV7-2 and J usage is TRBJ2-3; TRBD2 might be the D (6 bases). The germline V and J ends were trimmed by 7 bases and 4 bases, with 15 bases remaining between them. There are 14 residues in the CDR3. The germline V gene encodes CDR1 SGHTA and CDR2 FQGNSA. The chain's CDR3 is CASTQGTGADTQYF. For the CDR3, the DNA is TGTGCCAGCACCCAGGGTACGGGGGCAGATACGCAGTATTTT.

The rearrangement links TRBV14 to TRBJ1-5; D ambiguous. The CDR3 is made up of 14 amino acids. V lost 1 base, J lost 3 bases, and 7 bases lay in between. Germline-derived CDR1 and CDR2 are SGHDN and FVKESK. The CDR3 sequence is CASSQGSPNQPQHF. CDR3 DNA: TGTGCCAGCAGCCAAGGCAGTCCCAATCAGCCCCAGCATTTT.

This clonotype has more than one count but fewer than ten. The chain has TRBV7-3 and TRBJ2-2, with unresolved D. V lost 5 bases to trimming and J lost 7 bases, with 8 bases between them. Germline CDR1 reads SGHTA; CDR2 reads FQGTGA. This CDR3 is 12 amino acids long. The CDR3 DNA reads TGTGCCAGCAGCCGACCGGGCGGGGAGCTGTTTTTT. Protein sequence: CASSRPGGELFF.

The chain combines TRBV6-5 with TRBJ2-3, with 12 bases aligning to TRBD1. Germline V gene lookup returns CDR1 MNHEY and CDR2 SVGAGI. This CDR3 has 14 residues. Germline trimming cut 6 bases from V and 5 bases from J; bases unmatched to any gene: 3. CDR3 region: CASSRDRGQDTQYF. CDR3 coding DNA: TGTGCCAGCAGCCGGGACAGGGGGCAAGATACGCAGTATTTT.

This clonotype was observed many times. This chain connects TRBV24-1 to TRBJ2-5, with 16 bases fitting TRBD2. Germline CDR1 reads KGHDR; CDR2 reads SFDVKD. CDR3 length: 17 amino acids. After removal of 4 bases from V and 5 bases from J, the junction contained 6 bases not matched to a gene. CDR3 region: CATSEAGTSGRDETQYF. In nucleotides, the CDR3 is TGTGCCACCAGTGAGGCAGGGACTAGCGGGAGGGATGAGACCCAGTACTTC.

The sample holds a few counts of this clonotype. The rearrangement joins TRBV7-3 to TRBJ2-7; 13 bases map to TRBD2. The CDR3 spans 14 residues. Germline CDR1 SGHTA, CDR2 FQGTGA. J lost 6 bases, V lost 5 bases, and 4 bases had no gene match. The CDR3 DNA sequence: TGTGCCAGCAGCGCCAGGACTAGCGGGAGCGAGCAGTACTTC. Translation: CASSARTSGSEQYF.

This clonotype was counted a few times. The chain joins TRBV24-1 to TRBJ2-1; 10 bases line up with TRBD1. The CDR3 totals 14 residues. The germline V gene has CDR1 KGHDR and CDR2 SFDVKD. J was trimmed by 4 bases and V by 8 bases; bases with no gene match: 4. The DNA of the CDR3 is TGTGCCACCACTCCGGGACAGGGGTACAATGAGCAGTTCTTC. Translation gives CATTPGQGYNEQFF.

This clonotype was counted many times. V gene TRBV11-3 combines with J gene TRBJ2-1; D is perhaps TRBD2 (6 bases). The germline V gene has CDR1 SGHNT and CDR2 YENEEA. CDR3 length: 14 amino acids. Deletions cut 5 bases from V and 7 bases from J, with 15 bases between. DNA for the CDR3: TGTGCCAGCAGCCCCACTAGCAAGGGGAATGAGCAGTTCTTC. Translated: CASSPTSKGNEQFF.

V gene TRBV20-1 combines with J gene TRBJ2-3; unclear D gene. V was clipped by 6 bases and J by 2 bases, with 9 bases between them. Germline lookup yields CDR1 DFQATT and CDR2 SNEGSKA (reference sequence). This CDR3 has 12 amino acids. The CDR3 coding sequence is TGCAGTGCCCCACGGAACACAGATACGCAGTATTTT. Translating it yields CSAPRNTDTQYF.

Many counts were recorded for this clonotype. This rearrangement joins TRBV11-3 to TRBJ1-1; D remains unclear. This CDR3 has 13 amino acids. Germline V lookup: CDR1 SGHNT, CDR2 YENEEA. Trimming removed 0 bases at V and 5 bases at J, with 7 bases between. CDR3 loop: CASSLEKGTEAFF. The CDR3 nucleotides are TGTGCCAGCAGCTTAGAAAAGGGAACTGAAGCTTTCTTT.

This CDR3 is CASSLGPFWASTDTQYF. As DNA, the CDR3 is TGTGCCAGCAGCTTAGGTCCTTTCTGGGCGAGCACAGATACGCAGTATTTT. The chain uses TRBV7-2 and TRBJ2-3; D gene uncertain. CDR3 length: 17 amino acids. Per germline, CDR1 SGHTA and CDR2 FQGNSA. V lost 1 base and J lost 0, with 14 bases in between.

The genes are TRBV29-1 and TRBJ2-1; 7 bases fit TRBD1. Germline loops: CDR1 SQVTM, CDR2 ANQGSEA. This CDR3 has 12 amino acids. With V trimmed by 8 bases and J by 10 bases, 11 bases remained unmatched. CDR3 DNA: TGCAGCCTGAGGAAGGGGGCGAGGGAGCAGTTCTTC. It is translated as CSLRKGAREQFF.

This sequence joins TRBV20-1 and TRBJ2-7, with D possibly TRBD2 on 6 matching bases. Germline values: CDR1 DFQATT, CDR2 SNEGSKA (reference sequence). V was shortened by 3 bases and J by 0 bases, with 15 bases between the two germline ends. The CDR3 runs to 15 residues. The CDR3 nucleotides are TGCAGTGCTAGGTCGGTAGCGGAAAGCTCCTACGAGCAGTACTTC. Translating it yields CSARSVAESSYEQYF.

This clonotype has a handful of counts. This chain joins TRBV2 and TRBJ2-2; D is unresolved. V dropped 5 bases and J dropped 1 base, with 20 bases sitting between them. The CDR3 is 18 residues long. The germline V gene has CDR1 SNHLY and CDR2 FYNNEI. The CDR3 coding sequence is TGTGCCAGCAGTACGGGTCAACGCCCGCCCCGGAACACCGGGGAGCTGTTTTTT. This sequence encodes CASSTGQRPPRNTGELFF.

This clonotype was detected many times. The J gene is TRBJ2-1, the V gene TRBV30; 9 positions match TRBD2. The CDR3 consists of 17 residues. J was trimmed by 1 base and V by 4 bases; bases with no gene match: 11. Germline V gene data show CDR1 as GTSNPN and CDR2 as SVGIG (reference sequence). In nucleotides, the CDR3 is TGTGCCTGGATTGCCACATTGACTAGCGGTTCCTACAATGAGCAGTTCTTC. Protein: CAWIATLTSGSYNEQFF.

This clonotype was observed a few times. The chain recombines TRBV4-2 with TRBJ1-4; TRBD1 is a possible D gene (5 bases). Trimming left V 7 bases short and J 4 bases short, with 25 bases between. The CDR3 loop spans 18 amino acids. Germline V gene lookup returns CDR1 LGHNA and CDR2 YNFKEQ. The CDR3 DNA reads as TGTGCCAGCACCCCCCGGGAGGTGGGACGGTTGTATAATGAAAAACTGTTTTTT. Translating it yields CASTPREVGRLYNEKLFF.

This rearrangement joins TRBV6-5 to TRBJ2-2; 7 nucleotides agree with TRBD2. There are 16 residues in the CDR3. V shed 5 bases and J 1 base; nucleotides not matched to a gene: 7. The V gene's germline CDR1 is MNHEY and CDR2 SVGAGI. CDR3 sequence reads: CASSPPGGRNTGELFF. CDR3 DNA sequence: TGTGCCAGCAGTCCCCCGGGGGGACGGAACACCGGGGAGCTGTTTTTT.

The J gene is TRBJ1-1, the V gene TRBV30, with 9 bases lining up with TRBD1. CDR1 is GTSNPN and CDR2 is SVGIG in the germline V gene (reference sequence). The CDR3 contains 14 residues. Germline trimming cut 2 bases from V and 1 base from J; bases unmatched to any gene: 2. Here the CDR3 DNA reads TGTGCCTGGAGTCAGGACAGGGGGAACACTGAAGCTTTCTTT. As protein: CAWSQDRGNTEAFF.

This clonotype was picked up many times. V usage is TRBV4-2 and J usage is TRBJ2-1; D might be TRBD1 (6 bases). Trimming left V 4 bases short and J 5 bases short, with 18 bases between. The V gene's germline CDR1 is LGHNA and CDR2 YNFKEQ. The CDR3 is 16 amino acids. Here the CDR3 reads CASSPRWLKGDNEQFF. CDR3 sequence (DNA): TGTGCCAGCAGCCCTCGCTGGCTCAAGGGGGACAATGAGCAGTTCTTC.

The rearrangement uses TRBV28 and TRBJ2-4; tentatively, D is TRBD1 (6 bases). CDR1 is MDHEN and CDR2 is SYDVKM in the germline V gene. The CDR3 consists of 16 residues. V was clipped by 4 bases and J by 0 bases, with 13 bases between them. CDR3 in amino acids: CASSWTDPLAKNIQYF. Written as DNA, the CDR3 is TGTGCCAGCAGTTGGACAGACCCTCTAGCCAAAAACATTCAGTACTTC.